This T cell receptor beta chain is from a study of glioma-infiltrating T cells (dated by TCRdb to 2016 to 2017). Study-level background: The low-grade gliomas were WHO grade II oligodendrogliomas or astrocytomas, while the glioblastomas were WHO grade IV tumors sampled at initial diagnosis rather than at recurrent diagnosis. Glioma patients received dexamethasone for six or fewer days before surgery. To measure divergence between tissue and blood T-cell populations, each tissue-infiltrating repertoire was compared with the peripheral blood repertoire of the same patient. The paired cohort was made up of three low-grade glioma patients, 8 or 9 primary glioblastoma patients and three non-glioma patients who contributed non-neoplastic brain tissue. The study sequenced TCR alpha- and beta-chain repertoires from glioma tissue, from non-neoplastic brain tissue and from matched peripheral blood mononuclear cells. Sequencing coverage of roughly 4.5- to 11-fold of 750,000 to 1,000,000 peripheral T cells was targeted for blood libraries. Overall results and qualifications from the work: VJ-independent divergence between tissue and blood was below expectation in non-neoplastic patients but above expectation in all gliomas, especially low-grade gliomas. A signature set of shared blood CDR3 motifs marked patients with low tissue-blood divergence and was depleted in highly divergent patients. The group comparisons were based on small numbers of patients: three non-neoplastic, three low-grade glioma and several glioblastoma patients. Very few CDR3 sequences were shared between tissue and blood, attributed to high CDR3 diversity and limited sampling.

Immediately after resection, surgical brain or tumor specimens were cryofrozen in liquid nitrogen, with peripheral blood cells collected concurrently. At the junction V is shortened by 4 bases and J by 1 base, with 10 bases in between. From the cysteine up to the phenylalanine, the CDR3 has a length of 14 residues. Only the CDR3 region is kept as DNA, spanning 42 bases read in frame from base 1. From a lookup of the germline V gene (reference sequence), CDR1 and CDR2 are LGHDT and YNNKEL. This clonotype was seen more than once but under ten times. Its recognized antigen is unknown. No base quality information exists; no much larger clone differs at one position. The iRepertoire nested amplicon-rescue multiplex PCR (arm-PCR) platform was used to amplify TCR alpha and beta CDR3 regions from RNA. One-step reverse transcription and amplification used about 95-400 ng of tissue mRNA or PBMC total RNA as input. After bead purification, a secondary multiplex PCR added Illumina adapters, and libraries were gel-purified between 200 and 400 bp. Internal 6-nucleotide barcodes were carried by the libraries and were used for demultiplexing. The libraries were sequenced on an Illumina MiSeq using 2x220 or 2x250 nucleotide paired-end reads. In the source study's methods: Paired reads were merged using FLASH 1.2.11 and aligned with BWA-MEM to the GRCh37 human genome, and TRA and TRB reads were then extracted. For V and J assignment, an IMGT-derived reference of cassette sequences and CDR3 motifs that included pseudogenes was used. Reads were translated in three frames, and productive CDR3s were defined as those with a C...FGXG motif and no stop codons. A clonotype was defined as a unique combination of a V-J cassette pair and a CDR3 amino acid sequence. Filtering of reads was based on Hamming distance, with the threshold set by the sequence error rate of each sample in mapped regions. Using fastp trimming at Q25 and MiXCR clonotype assembly, TCRdb reanalyzed the public sequencing data and kept in-frame beta chains. Every distinct CDR3 protein forms one entry, paired with its most common genes and DNA. The V and J calls and clone size come from TCRdb's table, not from the authors' own analysis. The sample table records about 410,000 distinct CDR3 sequences; roughly two fifths of these occur just once. Around 13% of the sample belongs to the ten largest clones.

This TCR was sampled from a human donor with low-grade glioma or glioblastoma, undergoing nonglioma brain surgery, or in good health (not recorded which). The chain is made from TRBV3-1 and TRBJ1-1; TRBD1 might be the D gene, on 5 matching bases. Sequencing used glioma tissue, nonneoplastic brain tissue, or PBMCs (not recorded which). Here the CDR3 is given as CASSPGERNTEAFF. In nucleotides, the sequence is TGTGCCAGCAGCCCGGGGGAGAGGAACACTGAAGCTTTCTTT.